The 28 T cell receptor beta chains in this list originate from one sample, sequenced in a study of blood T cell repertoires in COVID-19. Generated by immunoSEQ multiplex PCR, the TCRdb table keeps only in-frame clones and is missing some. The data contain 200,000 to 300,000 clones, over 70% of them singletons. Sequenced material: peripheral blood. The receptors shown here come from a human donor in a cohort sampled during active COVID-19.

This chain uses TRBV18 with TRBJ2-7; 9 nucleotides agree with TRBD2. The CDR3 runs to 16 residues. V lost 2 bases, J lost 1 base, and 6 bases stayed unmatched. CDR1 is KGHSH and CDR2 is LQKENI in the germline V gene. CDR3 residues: CASSPTSSGASYEQYF. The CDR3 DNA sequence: TGTGCCAGCTCACCAACTTCTAGCGGGGCGTCCTACGAGCAGTACTTC.

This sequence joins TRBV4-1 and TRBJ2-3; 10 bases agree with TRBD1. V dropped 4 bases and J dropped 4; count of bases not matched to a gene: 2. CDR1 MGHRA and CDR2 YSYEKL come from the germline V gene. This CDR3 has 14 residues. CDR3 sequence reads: CASSRDRGADTQYF. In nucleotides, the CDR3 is TGCGCCAGCAGCCGGGACAGGGGTGCAGATACGCAGTATTTT.

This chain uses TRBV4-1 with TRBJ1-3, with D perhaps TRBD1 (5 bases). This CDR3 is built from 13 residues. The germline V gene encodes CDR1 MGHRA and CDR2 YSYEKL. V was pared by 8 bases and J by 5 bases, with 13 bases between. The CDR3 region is CASAGGYRNTIYF. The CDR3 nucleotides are TGCGCCAGCGCGGGGGGTTATCGAAACACCATATATTTT.

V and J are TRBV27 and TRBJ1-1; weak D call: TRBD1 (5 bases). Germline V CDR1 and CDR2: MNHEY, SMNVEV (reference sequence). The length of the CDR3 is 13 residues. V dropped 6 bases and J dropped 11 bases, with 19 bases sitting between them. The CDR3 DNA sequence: TGTGCCAGCAGAAGGACGGGGGAGTTATTGGCTTTCTTT. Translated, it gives CASRRTGELLAFF.

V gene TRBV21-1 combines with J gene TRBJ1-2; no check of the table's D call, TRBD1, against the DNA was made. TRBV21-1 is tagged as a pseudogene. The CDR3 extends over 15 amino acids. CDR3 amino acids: CASSNPQGRHYGYTF. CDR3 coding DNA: TGTGCCAGCAGCAATCCCCAGGGGCGGCACTATGGCTACACCTTC.

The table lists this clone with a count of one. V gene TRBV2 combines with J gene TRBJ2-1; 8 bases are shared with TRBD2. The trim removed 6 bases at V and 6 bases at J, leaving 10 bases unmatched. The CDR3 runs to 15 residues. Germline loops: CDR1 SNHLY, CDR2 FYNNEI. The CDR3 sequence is CASSPRSGGFNEQFF. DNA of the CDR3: TGTGCCAGCAGCCCAAGGTCGGGGGGGTTCAATGAGCAGTTCTTC.

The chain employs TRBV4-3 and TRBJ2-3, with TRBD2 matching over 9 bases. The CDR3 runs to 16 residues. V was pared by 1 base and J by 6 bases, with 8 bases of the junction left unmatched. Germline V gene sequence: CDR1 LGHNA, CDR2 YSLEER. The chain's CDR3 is CASSQGLAGPRDTQYF. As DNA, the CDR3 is TGCGCCAGCAGCCAAGGGCTAGCGGGGCCCAGGGATACGCAGTATTTT.

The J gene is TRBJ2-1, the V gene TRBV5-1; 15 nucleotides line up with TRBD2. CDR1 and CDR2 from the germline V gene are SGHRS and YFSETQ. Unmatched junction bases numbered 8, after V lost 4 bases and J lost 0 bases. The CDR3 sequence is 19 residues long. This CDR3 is CASSAGLAGGKSSYNEQFF. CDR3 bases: TGCGCCAGCAGCGCGGGACTAGCGGGAGGAAAGAGCTCCTACAATGAGCAGTTCTTC.

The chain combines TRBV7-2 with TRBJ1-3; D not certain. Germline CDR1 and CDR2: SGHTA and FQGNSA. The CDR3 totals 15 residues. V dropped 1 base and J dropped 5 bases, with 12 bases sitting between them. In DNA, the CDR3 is TGTGCCAGCAGCTTAGTAGGAGGCGGGAGAAACACCATATATTTT. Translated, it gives CASSLVGGGRNTIYF.

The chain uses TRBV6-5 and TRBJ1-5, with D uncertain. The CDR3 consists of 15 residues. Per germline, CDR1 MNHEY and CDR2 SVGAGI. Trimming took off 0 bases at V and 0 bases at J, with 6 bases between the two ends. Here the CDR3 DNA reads TGTGCCAGCAGTTACTCTCACACTAGCAATCAGCCCCAGCATTTT. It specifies CASSYSHTSNQPQHF.

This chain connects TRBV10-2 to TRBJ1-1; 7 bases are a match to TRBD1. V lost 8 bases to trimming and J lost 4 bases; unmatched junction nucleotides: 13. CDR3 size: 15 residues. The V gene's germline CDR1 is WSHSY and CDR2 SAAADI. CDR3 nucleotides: TGCGCCAGCTTTGGACAGGCCGATGGACTCACTGAAGCTTTCTTT. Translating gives CASFGQADGLTEAFF.

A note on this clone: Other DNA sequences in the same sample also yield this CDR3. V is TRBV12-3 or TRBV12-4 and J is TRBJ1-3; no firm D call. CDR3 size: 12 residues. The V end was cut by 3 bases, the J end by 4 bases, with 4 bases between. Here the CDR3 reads CASSFGGNTIYF. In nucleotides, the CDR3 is TGTGCCAGCAGTTTCGGGGGAAACACCATATATTTT.

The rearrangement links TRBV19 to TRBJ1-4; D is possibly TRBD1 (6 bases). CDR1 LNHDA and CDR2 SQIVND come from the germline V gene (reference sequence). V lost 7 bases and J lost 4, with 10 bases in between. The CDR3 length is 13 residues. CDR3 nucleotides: TGTGCCAGTACCCGGACAGATAATGAAAAACTGTTTTTT. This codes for CASTRTDNEKLFF. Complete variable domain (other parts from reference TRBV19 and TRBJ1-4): DGGITQSPKYLFRKEGQNVTLSCEQNLNHDAMYWYRQDPGQGLRLIYYSQIVNDFQKGDIAEGYSVSREKKESFPLTVTSAQKNPTAFYLCASTRTDNEKLFFGSGTQLSVL.

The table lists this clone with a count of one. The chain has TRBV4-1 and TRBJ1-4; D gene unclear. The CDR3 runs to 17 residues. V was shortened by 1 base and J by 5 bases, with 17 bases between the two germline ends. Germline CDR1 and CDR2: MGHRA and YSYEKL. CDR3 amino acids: CASSQGVMERRNEKLFF. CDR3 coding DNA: TGCGCCAGCAGCCAAGGCGTTATGGAGAGACGGAATGAAAAACTGTTTTTT.

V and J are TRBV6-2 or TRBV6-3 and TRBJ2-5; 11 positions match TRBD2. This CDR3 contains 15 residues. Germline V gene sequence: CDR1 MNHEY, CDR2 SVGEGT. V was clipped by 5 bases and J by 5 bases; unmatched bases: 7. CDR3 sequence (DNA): TGTGCCAGCAGTCATAAGGGACTAGCGGTGGAGACCCAGTACTTC. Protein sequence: CASSHKGLAVETQYF.

CDR3 coding DNA: TGCAGCGTTGAGGGTGGGGGGGCAGGTCAGCCCCAGCATTTT. This encodes CSVEGGGAGQPQHF. The V gene is TRBV29-1, the J gene TRBJ1-5, with D possibly matching TRBD1 (6 bases). CDR1 SQVTM and CDR2 ANQGSEA come from the germline V gene. The CDR3 is 14 residues long. The V gene lost 3 bases and the J gene lost 6 bases, with 15 bases spanning the gap.

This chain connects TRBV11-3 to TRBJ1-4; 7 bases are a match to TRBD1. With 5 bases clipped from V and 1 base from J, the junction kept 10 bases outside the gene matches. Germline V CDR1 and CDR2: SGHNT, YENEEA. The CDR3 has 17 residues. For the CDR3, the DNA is TGTGCCAGCAGCGCAAGACAGGGAGCGAAAACTAATGAAAAACTGTTTTTT. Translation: CASSARQGAKTNEKLFF.

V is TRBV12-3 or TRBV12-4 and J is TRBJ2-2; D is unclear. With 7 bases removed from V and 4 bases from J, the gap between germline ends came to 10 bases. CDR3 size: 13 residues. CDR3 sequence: CASTIGGTGELFF. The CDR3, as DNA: TGTGCCAGCACCATCGGTGGCACCGGGGAGCTGTTTTTT.

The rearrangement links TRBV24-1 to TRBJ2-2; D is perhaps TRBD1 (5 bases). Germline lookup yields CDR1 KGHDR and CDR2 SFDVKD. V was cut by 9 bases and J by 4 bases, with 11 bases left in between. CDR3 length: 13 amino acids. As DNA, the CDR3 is TGTGCCACCGGACAAGGGCCCACCGGGGAGCTGTTTTTT. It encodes CATGQGPTGELFF.

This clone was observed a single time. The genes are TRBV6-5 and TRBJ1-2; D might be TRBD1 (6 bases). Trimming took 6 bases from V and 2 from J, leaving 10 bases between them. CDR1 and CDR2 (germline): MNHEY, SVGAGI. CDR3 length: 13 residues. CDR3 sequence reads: CASSFDRNYGYTF. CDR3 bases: TGTGCCAGCAGCTTTGACAGGAACTATGGCTACACCTTC.

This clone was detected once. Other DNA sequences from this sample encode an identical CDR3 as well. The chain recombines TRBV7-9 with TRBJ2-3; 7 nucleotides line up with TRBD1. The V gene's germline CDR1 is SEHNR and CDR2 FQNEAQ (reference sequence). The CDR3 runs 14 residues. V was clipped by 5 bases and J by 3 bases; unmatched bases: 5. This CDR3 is CASSLAGGTDTQYF. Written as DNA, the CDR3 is TGTGCCAGCAGCCTGGCAGGGGGAACAGATACGCAGTATTTT.

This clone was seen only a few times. The CDR3 DNA reads as TGTGCCAGCAGCTTAGTAGGCCGACTCTATGGCTACACCTTC. Translation: CASSLVGRLYGYTF. The chain couples TRBV7-9 to TRBJ1-2, with unresolved D. Germline loops: CDR1 SEHNR, CDR2 FQNEAQ (reference sequence). V lost 1 base to trimming and J lost 4 bases, with 10 bases between them. The CDR3 contains 14 residues.

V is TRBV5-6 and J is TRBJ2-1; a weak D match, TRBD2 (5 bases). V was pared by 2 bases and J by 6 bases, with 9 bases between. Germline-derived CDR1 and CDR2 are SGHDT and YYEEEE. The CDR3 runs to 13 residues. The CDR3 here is CASSFRLLNEQFF. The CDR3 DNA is TGTGCCAGCAGCTTCAGACTACTCAATGAGCAGTTCTTC.

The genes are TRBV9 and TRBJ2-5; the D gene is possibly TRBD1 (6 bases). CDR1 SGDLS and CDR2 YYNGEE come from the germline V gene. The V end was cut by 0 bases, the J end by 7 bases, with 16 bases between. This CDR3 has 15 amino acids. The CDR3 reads CASSVAAGVGGTQYF. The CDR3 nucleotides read TGTGCCAGCAGCGTAGCGGCAGGGGTTGGGGGGACCCAGTACTTC. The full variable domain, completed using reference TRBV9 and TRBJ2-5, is DSGVTQTPKHLITATGQRVTLRCSPRSGDLSVYWYQQSLDQGLQFLIQYYNGEERAKGNILERFSAQQFPDLHSELNLSSLELGDSALYFCASSVAAGVGGTQYFGPGTRLLVL.

The CDR3 DNA sequence: TGCGCCAGCAGATTGATAGGGGGTTCAAGCACAGATACGCAGTATTTT. As protein: CASRLIGGSSTDTQYF. V is TRBV5-1 and J is TRBJ2-3, with D perhaps matching TRBD1 (6 bases). This CDR3 comprises 16 residues. Trimming cost V 5 bases and J 0 bases, with 16 bases left between them. Germline CDR1 reads SGHRS; CDR2 reads YFSETQ.

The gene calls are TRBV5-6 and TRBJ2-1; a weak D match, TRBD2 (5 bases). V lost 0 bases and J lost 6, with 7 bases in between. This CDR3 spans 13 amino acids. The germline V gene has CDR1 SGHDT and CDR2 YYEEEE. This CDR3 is CASSLASFNEQFF. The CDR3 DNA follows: TGTGCCAGCAGCTTGGCTAGCTTCAATGAGCAGTTCTTC. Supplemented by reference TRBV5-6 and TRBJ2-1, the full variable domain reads DAGVTQSPTHLIKTRGQQVTLRCSPKSGHDTVSWYQQALGQGPQFIFQYYEEEERQRGNFPDRFSGHQFPNYSSELNVNALLLGDSALYLCASSLASFNEQFFGPGTRLTVL.

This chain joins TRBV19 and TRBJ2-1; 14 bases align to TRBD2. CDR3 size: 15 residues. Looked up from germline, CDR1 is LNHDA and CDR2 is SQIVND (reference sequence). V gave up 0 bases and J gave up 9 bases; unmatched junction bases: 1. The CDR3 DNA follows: TGTGCCAGTAGTATAGAAGGACTAGCGGGAGGTGAGCAGTTCTTC. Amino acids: CASSIEGLAGGEQFF.

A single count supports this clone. The CDR3 nucleotides are TGTGCCAGCAGCTCAAAGAGAACAGGGGCCAACACTGAAGCTTTCTTT. This codes for CASSSKRTGANTEAFF. The V gene is TRBV7-3, the J gene TRBJ1-1, with 7 bases aligning to TRBD1. The germline gives CDR1 SGHTA, CDR2 FQGTGA. V shed 4 bases, J shed 2 bases, and the junction held 10 bases outside the gene matches. This CDR3 is built from 16 residues.